These 21 T cell receptor beta chains came from one sample sequenced in a study of cytomegalovirus exposure and HLA in healthy donors. Assay used: immunoSEQ multiplex PCR; TCRdb lists only in-frame clones, some missing. The sample lists some 98,000 clones, roughly 85% seen once, with roughly 3.9% in the top ten. Material: PBMCs. These TCRs come from a woman aged 25 to 39 in good health and CMV-seronegative.

This clone came up once. The V gene is TRBV11-2, the J gene TRBJ2-3; 13 bases match TRBD2. Trimming removed 5 bases from V and 5 bases from J; junction bases left unmatched: 10. The length of the CDR3 is 17 residues. Germline V gene lookup returns CDR1 SGHAT and CDR2 FQNNGV. Here the CDR3 DNA reads TGTGCCAGCAGCCCGTGGGGGACTAGCGGGGCGATAGATACGCAGTATTTT. It yields the protein CASSPWGTSGAIDTQYF.

V is TRBV28 and J is TRBJ1-5, with TRBD1 identical over 9 bases. V was pared by 3 bases and J by 1 base, with 4 bases of the junction left unmatched. The CDR3 has 16 amino acids. Germline-derived CDR1 and CDR2 are MDHEN and SYDVKM. CDR3 loop: CASSFPQGASNQPQHF. CDR3 nucleotides: TGTGCCAGCAGTTTCCCACAGGGGGCAAGCAATCAGCCCCAGCATTTT.

The genes are TRBV12-5 and TRBJ2-5; 15 positions match TRBD2. The J segment lost 4 bases and the V segment lost 5 bases, leaving 5 bases of the junction unmatched. This CDR3 spans 16 amino acids. The germline gives CDR1 LGHNT, CDR2 FRNRAP. CDR3 loop: CASGPGLAGGGETQYF. As DNA, the CDR3 is TGTGCTAGTGGTCCCGGACTAGCGGGGGGGGGAGAGACCCAGTACTTC.

This sequence joins TRBV5-6 and TRBJ1-4; weak D call: TRBD1 (5 bases). Trimming took off 0 bases at V and 1 base at J, with 13 bases between the two ends. CDR3 length: 17 residues. Per germline, CDR1 SGHDT and CDR2 YYEEEE. This CDR3 reads CASSLGGAGGTNEKLFF. CDR3 in DNA: TGTGCCAGCAGCTTGGGGGGCGCAGGCGGAACTAATGAAAAACTGTTTTTT. Variable domain in full (rest from reference TRBV5-6 and TRBJ1-4): DAGVTQSPTHLIKTRGQQVTLRCSPKSGHDTVSWYQQALGQGPQFIFQYYEEEERQRGNFPDRFSGHQFPNYSSELNVNALLLGDSALYLCASSLGGAGGTNEKLFFGSGTQLSVL.

This clone is a singleton in its sample. The CDR3 loop reads CASSPQGTEAFF. The CDR3, as DNA: TGTGCCAGCAGCCCTCAGGGCACTGAAGCTTTCTTT. The rearrangement joins TRBV6-1 to TRBJ1-1; possible D gene TRBD1, 5 bases. V lost 6 bases and J 4 bases, leaving 9 bases between the germline ends. Germline-derived CDR1 and CDR2 are MNHNS and SASEGT. This CDR3 is built from 12 residues.

The chain couples TRBV18 to TRBJ2-1; 7 bases are shared with TRBD2. Trimming cost V 0 bases and J 5 bases; bases outside gene matches: 19. Germline CDR1 KGHSH, CDR2 LQKENI. The CDR3 covers 20 residues. CDR3 loop: CASSPPTLMTSKGPHNEQFF. DNA for the CDR3: TGTGCCAGCTCACCACCCACCCTAATGACTAGCAAGGGACCCCACAATGAGCAGTTCTTC.

The chain joins TRBV18 to TRBJ2-7, with D uncertain. V lost 1 base and J lost 6, with 10 bases in between. The CDR3 consists of 13 residues. In germline, CDR1 is KGHSH, CDR2 LQKENI. CDR3 coding DNA: TGTGCCAGCTCACCACAAAAGGCGGCCGAGCAGTACTTC. It encodes CASSPQKAAEQYF.

This CDR3 reads CASSEQVTGELFF. CDR3 sequence (DNA): TGTGCCAGCAGTGAGCAGGTCACCGGGGAGCTGTTTTTT. V usage is TRBV6-1 and J usage is TRBJ2-2; D is undetermined. Trimming took off 3 bases at V and 4 bases at J, with 6 bases between the two ends. Germline CDR1 and CDR2: MNHNS and SASEGT. There are 13 residues in the CDR3.

In regard to this clone: One end of the junction does not line up with germline, which may come from a read error. V and J are TRBV7-7 and TRBJ2-1; TRBD2 agrees at 9 bases. CDR1 is SSHAT and CDR2 is FNYEAQ in the germline V gene (reference sequence). The CDR3 runs 14 residues. The CDR3 DNA sequence: TGTGCTAGCAGCTTTACTAGCGGGTCGCGGGAGCAGTTCTTC. Translation gives CASSFTSGSREQFF.

The rearrangement joins TRBV10-3 to TRBJ2-7; 7 bases align to TRBD1. Germline V gene sequence: CDR1 ENHRY, CDR2 SYGVKD. This CDR3 contains 14 residues. With 4 bases clipped from V and 2 bases from J, the junction kept 5 bases outside the gene matches. The CDR3 is CAISGRDSPYEQYF. The CDR3 region has the DNA TGTGCCATCAGTGGTCGGGACAGTCCCTACGAGCAGTACTTC.

The chain employs TRBV4-3 and TRBJ1-2; D ambiguous. The CDR3 extends over 14 amino acids. Germline V gives CDR1 LGHNA, CDR2 YSLEER. V was cut by 5 bases and J by 1 base, with 11 bases left in between. The CDR3 DNA reads TGCGCCAGCAGCTCTACCACAGTTAACTATGGCTACACCTTC. This sequence encodes CASSSTTVNYGYTF.

The V and J genes are TRBV11-2 and TRBJ1-5; D perhaps matches TRBD1 (6 bases). The CDR3 sequence is 12 residues long. V dropped 4 bases and J dropped 5 bases, with 6 bases sitting between them. Germline CDR1 reads SGHAT; CDR2 reads FQNNGV. The CDR3 loop reads CASSSGDQPQHF. The CDR3 region has the DNA TGTGCCAGCAGCTCAGGGGATCAGCCCCAGCATTTT.

V and J are TRBV2 and TRBJ2-2; 7 nucleotides match TRBD2. From germline, CDR1 is SNHLY and CDR2 FYNNEI. The junction had 4 bases not matched to a gene; V was cut back by 8 bases and J by 1 base. The CDR3 covers 14 residues. This CDR3 is CASLRTRNTGELFF. CDR3 bases: TGTGCCAGCCTTCGGACTAGGAACACCGGGGAGCTGTTTTTT.

This clone has only a few counts. The chain recombines TRBV7-9 with TRBJ2-7; D is possibly TRBD2 (6 bases). Trimming took off 4 bases at V and 5 bases at J, with 12 bases between the two ends. The CDR3 covers 13 residues. Germline CDR1 SEHNR, CDR2 FQNEAQ (reference sequence). This CDR3 is CASSSAGRNEQYF. DNA of the CDR3: TGTGCCAGCAGCTCCGCAGGGAGGAACGAGCAGTACTTC.

The chain employs TRBV9 and TRBJ2-2; 8 nucleotides match TRBD1. This CDR3 contains 17 residues. Germline V gene lookup returns CDR1 SGDLS and CDR2 YYNGEE. V lost 0 bases and J lost 1; bases outside the gene matches: 5. The CDR3 here is CASSVDWDRMNTGELFF. The CDR3 DNA sequence: TGTGCCAGCAGCGTAGATTGGGACAGGATGAACACCGGGGAGCTGTTTTTT. Looking up the rest from reference TRBV9 and TRBJ2-2 gives the full variable domain: DSGVTQTPKHLITATGQRVTLRCSPRSGDLSVYWYQQSLDQGLQFLIQYYNGEERAKGNILERFSAQQFPDLHSELNLSSLELGDSALYFCASSVDWDRMNTGELFFGEGSRLTVL.

The CDR3 DNA reads as TGCGCCAGCAGCCGAGAGACTACTAATGAAAAACTGTTTTTT. It is translated as CASSRETTNEKLFF. The chain combines TRBV5-1 with TRBJ1-4; the D is unclear. The CDR3 covers 14 residues. Germline CDR1 SGHRS, CDR2 YFSETQ. V gave up 4 bases and J gave up 2 bases, with 9 bases separating them.

The J gene is TRBJ2-5, the V gene TRBV9; TRBD1 matches at 7 bases. CDR3 length: 15 amino acids. CDR1 and CDR2 from the germline V gene are SGDLS and YYNGEE. V lost 4 bases and J lost 2; bases outside the gene matches: 8. The chain's CDR3 is CASSPSGTAQETQYF. The DNA of the CDR3 is TGTGCCAGCAGCCCATCCGGGACAGCGCAAGAGACCCAGTACTTC.

The CDR3 sequence: CASSREETQYF. DNA of the CDR3: TGTGCCAGTAGTAGAGAAGAGACCCAGTACTTC. V gene TRBV19 combines with J gene TRBJ2-5; D remains ambiguous. This CDR3 has 11 amino acids. The germline V gene has CDR1 LNHDA and CDR2 SQIVND (reference sequence). The V end was cut by 4 bases, the J end by 3 bases, with 3 bases between.

The genes are TRBV13 and TRBJ2-7, with 11 bases lining up with TRBD2. The trim removed 2 bases at V and 4 bases at J, leaving 4 bases unmatched. Per germline, CDR1 PRHDT and CDR2 FYEKMQ (reference sequence). The CDR3 consists of 15 residues. The CDR3, as DNA: TGTGCCAGCAGCTTACTACTAGCGGGGGAGTACGAGCAGTACTTC. Translation gives CASSLLLAGEYEQYF. The full variable domain, completed using reference TRBV13 and TRBJ2-7, is AAGVIQSPRHLIKEKRETATLKCYPIPRHDTVYWYQQGPGQDPQFLISFYEKMQSDKGSIPDRFSAQQFSDYHSELNMSSLELGDSALYFCASSLLLAGEYEQYFGPGTRLTVT.

The rearrangement uses TRBV5-1 and TRBJ2-7; D unresolved. This CDR3 comprises 13 residues. Per the germline V gene, CDR1 is SGHRS and CDR2 is YFSETQ. Trimming left V 4 bases short and J 0 bases short, with 8 bases between. The CDR3 nucleotides are TGCGCCAGCAGCCAACTAATCTCCTACGAGCAGTACTTC. It is translated as CASSQLISYEQYF.

The chain employs TRBV27 and TRBJ1-2, with D possibly being TRBD1 (6 bases). From germline, CDR1 is MNHEY and CDR2 SMNVEV (reference sequence). Trimming pared 5 bases from V and 2 bases from J, leaving 15 bases between. The CDR3 is 15 amino acids. The CDR3 DNA reads TGTGCCAGCAGTACACTACCAGGGGTAAACTATGGCTACACCTTC. Translating gives CASSTLPGVNYGYTF.